What follows describes a single T cell receptor (beta chain). Its antigen is not identified. This sample was included in a study of blood T cells in healthy people across ages. The authors ran a second PCR of roughly 7 to 11 cycles using a sample-barcoded 5' primer and a J-beta primer mix. MiXCR was run by TCRdb on the 5' RACE reads, yielding one entry per CDR3 protein. Of around 600,000 distinct CDR3 sequences in the sample, less than 60% were seen once. Findings of the study overall: Fewer expanded clones and more diversity marked long-lived versus aged donors.

Every sample yielded at least 6.5 million isolated PBMCs. Sequencing used blood. The sequence was obtained from an elderly man in good health.

In nucleotides, the CDR3 is TGTGCCAGCAGTATTCAGGTGGGACAGCCCCAGCATTTT. Translated: CASSIQVGQPQHF. The chain carries TRBV28 and TRBJ1-5; D not certain. Germline assignment: CDR1 MDHEN and CDR2 SYDVKM. The CDR3 runs 13 residues. The ends were cut back, 5 bases at V and 7 bases at J, with 12 bases in the middle.